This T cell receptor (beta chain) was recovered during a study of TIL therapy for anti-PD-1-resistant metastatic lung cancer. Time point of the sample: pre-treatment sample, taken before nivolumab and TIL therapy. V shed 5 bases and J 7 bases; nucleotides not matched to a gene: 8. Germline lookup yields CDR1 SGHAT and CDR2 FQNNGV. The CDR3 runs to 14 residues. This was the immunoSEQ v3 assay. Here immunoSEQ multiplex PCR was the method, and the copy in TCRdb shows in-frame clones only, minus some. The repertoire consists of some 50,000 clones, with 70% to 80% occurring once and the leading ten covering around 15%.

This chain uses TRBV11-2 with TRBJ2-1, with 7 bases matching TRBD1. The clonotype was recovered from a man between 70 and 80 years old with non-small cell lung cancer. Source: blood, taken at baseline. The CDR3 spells CASSTRQGRNEQFF. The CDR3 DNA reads TGTGCCAGCAGCACCCGACAGGGTCGAAATGAGCAGTTCTTC.